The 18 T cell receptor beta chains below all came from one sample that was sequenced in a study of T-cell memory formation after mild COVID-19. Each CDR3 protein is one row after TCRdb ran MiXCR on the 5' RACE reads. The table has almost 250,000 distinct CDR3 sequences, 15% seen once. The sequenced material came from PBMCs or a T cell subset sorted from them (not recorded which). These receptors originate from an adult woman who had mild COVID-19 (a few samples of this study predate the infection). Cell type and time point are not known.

The CDR3 reads CASSLRRAEAFF. CDR3 DNA: TGTGCCAGCAGTTTAAGGAGGGCTGAAGCTTTCTTT. V is TRBV12-3 or TRBV12-4 and J is TRBJ1-1; no definite D call. This CDR3 spans 12 amino acids. Between the trimmed V and J ends, which lost 2 bases and 6 bases, there was a span of 7 bases.

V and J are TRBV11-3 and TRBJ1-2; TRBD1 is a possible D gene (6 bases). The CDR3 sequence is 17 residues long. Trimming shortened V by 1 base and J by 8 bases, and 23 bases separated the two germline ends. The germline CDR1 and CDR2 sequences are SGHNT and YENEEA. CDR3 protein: CASSLGLFRDTREGYTF. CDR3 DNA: TGTGCCAGCAGCTTAGGTCTCTTCCGGGACACCCGGGAAGGCTACACCTTC.

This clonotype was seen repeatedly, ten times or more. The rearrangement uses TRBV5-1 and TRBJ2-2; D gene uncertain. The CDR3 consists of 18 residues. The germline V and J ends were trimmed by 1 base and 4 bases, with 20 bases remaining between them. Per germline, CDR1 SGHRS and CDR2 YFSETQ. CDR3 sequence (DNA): TGCGCCAGCAGCTTGATGGCGCCTTCAGGAATGTTCACCGGGGAGCTGTTTTTT. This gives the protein CASSLMAPSGMFTGELFF.

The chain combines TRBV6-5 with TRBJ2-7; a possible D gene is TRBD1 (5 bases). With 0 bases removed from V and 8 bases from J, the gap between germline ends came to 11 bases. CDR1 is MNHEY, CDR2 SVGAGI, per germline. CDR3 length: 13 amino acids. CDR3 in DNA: TGTGCCAGCAGTTACTCGAGGACACTGAAGCAGTACTTC. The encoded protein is CASSYSRTLKQYF.

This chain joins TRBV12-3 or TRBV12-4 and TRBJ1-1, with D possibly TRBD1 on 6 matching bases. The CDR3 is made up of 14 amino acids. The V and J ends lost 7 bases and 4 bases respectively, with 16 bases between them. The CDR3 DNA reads TGTGCCAGCACCTCGACGGACAGCCCCACTGAAGCTTTCTTT. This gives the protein CASTSTDSPTEAFF.

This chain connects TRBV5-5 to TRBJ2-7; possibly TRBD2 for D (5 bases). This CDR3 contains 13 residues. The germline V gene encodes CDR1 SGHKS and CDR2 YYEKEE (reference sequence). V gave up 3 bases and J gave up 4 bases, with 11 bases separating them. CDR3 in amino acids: CASSSLRGYEQYF. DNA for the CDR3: TGTGCCAGCAGCTCCCTTCGGGGTTACGAGCAGTACTTC.

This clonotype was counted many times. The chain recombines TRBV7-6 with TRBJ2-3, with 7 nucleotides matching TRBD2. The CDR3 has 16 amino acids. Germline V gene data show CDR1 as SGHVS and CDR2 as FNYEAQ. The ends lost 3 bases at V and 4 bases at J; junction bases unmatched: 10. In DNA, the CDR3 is TGTGCCAGCAGCTTCCAACGGGGGGACGGGGCAGATACGCAGTATTTT. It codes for CASSFQRGDGADTQYF.

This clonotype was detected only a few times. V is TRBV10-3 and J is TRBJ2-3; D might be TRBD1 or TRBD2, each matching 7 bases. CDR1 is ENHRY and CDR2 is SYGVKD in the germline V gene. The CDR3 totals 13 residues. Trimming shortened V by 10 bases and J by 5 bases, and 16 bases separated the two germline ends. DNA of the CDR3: TGTGCCAGTGGGAGGGGGCGTGAAGATACGCAGTATTTT. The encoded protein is CASGRGREDTQYF.

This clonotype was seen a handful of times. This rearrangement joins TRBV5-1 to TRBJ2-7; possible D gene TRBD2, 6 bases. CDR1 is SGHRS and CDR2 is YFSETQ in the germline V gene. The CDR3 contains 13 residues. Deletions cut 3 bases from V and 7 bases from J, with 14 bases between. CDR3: CASSWEVRGEQYF. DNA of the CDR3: TGCGCCAGCAGCTGGGAGGTGCGTGGGGAGCAGTACTTC.

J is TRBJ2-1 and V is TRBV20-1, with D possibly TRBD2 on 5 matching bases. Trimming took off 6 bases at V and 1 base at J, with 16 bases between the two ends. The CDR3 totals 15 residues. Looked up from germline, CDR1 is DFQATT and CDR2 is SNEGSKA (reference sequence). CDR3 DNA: TGCAGTGCCACCCCGGGCGGGTCTTCCTACAATGAGCAGTTCTTC. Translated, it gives CSATPGGSSYNEQFF.

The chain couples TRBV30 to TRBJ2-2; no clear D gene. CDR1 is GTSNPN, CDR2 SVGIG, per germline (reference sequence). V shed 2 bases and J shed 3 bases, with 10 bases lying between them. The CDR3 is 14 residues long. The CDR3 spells CAWSRYTDTGELFF. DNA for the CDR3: TGTGCCTGGAGTCGCTACACTGACACCGGGGAGCTGTTTTTT. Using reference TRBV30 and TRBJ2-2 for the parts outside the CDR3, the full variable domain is SQTIHQWPATLVQPVGSPLSLECTVEGTSNPNLYWYRQAAGRGLQLLFYSVGIGQISSEVPQNLSASRPQDRQFILSSKKLLLSDSGFYLCAWSRYTDTGELFFGEGSRLTVL.

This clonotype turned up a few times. DNA for the CDR3: TGCAGTGCTACCTTCCGGGGGACGAAGAATTCACCCCTCCACTTT. This sequence encodes CSATFRGTKNSPLHF. The V gene is TRBV20-1, the J gene TRBJ1-6; weak D call: TRBD1 (5 bases). This CDR3 has 15 amino acids. The germline CDR1 and CDR2 sequences are DFQATT and SNEGSKA (reference sequence). V shed 4 bases and J shed 7 bases, with 17 bases lying between them.

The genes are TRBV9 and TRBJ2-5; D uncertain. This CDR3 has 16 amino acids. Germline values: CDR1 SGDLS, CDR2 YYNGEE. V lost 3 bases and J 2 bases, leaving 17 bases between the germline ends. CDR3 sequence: CASSAPSPSSQETQYF. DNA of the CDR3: TGTGCCAGCAGCGCCCCATCTCCGAGTTCGCAAGAGACCCAGTACTTC.

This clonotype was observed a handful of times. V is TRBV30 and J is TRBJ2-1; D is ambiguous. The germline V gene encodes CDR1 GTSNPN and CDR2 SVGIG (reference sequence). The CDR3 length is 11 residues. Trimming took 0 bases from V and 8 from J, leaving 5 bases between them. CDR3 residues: CAWSVLDEQFF. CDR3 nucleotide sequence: TGTGCCTGGAGTGTCCTCGATGAGCAGTTCTTC.

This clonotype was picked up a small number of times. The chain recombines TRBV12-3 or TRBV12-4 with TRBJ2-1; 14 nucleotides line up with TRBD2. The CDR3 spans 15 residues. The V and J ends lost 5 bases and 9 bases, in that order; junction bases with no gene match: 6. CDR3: CASSRLAGGPTEQFF. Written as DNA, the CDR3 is TGTGCCAGCAGTCGACTAGCGGGGGGGCCAACTGAGCAGTTCTTC.

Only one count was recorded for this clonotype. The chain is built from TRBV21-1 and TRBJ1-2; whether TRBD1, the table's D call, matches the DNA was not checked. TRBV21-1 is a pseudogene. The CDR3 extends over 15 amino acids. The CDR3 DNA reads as TGTGCCAGCCCTAAACTTTATCACAGGGGCTATGGCTACACCTTC. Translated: CASPKLYHRGYGYTF.

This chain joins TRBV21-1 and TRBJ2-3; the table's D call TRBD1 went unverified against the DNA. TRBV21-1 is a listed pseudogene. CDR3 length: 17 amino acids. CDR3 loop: CASSKGALPGHADTQYF. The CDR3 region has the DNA TGTGCCAGCAGCAAAGGGGCGTTACCGGGACACGCAGATACGCAGTATTTT.

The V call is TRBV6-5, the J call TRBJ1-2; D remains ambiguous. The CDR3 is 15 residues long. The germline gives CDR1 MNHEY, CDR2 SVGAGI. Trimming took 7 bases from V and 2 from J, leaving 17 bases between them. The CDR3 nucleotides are TGTGCCAGCACCATCCTCGCTGGCGGAAACTATGGCTACACCTTC. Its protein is CASTILAGGNYGYTF.